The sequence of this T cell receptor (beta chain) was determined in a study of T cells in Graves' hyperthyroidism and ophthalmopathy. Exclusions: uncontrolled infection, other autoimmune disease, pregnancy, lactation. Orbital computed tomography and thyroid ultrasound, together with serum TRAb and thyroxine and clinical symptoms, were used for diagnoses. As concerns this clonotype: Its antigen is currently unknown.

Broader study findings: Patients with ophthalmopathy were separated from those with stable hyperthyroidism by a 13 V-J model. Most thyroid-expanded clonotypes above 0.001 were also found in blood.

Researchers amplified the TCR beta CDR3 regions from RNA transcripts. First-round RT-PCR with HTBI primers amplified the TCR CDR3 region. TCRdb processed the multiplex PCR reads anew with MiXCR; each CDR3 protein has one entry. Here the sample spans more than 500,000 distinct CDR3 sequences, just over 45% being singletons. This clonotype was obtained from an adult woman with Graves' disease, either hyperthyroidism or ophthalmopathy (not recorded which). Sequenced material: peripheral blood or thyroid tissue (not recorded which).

The CDR3 bases are TGTGCCAGCAGTTTATGGGTCGGCAGCTCCTATAATTCACCCCTCCACTTT. Residues: CASSLWVGSSYNSPLHF. This sequence joins TRBV12-3 or TRBV12-4 and TRBJ1-6; D ambiguous. The CDR3 loop spans 17 amino acids. V was shortened by 2 bases and J by 0 bases, with 11 bases between the two germline ends.